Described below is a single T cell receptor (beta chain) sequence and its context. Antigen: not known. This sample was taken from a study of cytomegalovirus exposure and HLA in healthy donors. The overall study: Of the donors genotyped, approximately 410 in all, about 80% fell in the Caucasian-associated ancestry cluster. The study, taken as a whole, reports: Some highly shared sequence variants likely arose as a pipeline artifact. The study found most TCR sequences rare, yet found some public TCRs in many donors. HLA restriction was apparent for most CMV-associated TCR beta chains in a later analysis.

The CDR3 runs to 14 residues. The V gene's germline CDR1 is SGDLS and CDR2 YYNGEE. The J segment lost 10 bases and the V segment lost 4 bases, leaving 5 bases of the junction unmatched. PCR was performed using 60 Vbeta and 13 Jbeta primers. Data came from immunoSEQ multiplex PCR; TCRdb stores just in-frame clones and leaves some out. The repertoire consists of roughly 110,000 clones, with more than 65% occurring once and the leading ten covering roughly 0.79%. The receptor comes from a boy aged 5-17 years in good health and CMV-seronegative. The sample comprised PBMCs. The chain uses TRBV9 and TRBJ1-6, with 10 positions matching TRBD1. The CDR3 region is CASSSGQGGSPLHF. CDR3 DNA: TGTGCCAGCAGCTCCGGACAGGGGGGGTCACCCCTCCACTTT. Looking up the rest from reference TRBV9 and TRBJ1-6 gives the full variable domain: DSGVTQTPKHLITATGQRVTLRCSPRSGDLSVYWYQQSLDQGLQFLIQYYNGEERAKGNILERFSAQQFPDLHSELNLSSLELGDSALYFCASSSGQGGSPLHFGNGTRLTVT.